This T cell receptor (beta chain) was obtained from a study of human T cells and chemical hapten exposure. This clonotype was seen only a few times. Antigen: not known. Germline-derived CDR1 and CDR2 are LGHNA and YSLEER. CDR3 size: 15 residues. V was cut by 3 bases and J by 2 bases, with 14 bases left in between. Time point described: pre-sensitization, week 0. Treatment of the sample: therapeutic diphenylcyclopropenone sensitization with weekly scalp DPC. Original processing notes: TCRs per sample had a median of approximately 88,000 and ranged from about 23,224 to 700,000. TCRdb reprocessed the RACE reads via MiXCR and lists one record per CDR3 protein. V and J calls and clone size were set by TCRdb, not the authors. The sample yields roughly 120,000 distinct CDR3 sequences, roughly 14% seen once. Broader study findings: The immune response of these alopecia patients might not match healthy individuals'. Expanded TCR counts at PT1 were positively correlated with the patch test score.

The J gene is TRBJ2-7, the V gene TRBV4-3, with D uncertain. Sequenced here: whole blood, sampled in connection with sensitization to the hapten diphenylcyclopropenone (DPC). The TCR originated in a woman between 18 and 29 years old with alopecia areata. Some clones in this sample may be carry-over from other donors' samples. The CDR3 spells CASSQIPPPTYEQYF. For the CDR3, the DNA is TGCGCCAGCAGCCAGATCCCCCCGCCGACCTACGAGCAGTACTTC.